These 25 T cell receptor beta chains were sequenced from one sample in a study of T cells in Graves' hyperthyroidism and ophthalmopathy. There were TCR beta CDR3 regions amplified from RNA transcripts. First-round RT-PCR targeting the TCR CDR3 was performed with the HTBI primer set. TCRdb ran MiXCR on the multiplex PCR reads and lists one entry per CDR3 protein. There are nearly 600,000 distinct CDR3 sequences in the sample; about 15% occur only once, and more than 4.5% lies in the top ten. Sequencing was performed on blood. Receptor source: a woman in her thirties with Graves' hyperthyroidism that later progressed to Graves' ophthalmopathy.

This clonotype was seen many times. The gene calls are TRBV19 and TRBJ1-1, with a weak D call TRBD1 (6 bases). Germline-derived CDR1 and CDR2 are LNHDA and SQIVND (reference sequence). Trimming left V 5 bases short and J 1 base short, with 14 bases between. The CDR3 is 15 residues long. CDR3 amino acids: CASSVNRAWNTEAFF. As DNA, the CDR3 is TGTGCCAGTAGTGTGAACAGGGCTTGGAACACTGAAGCTTTCTTT.

This clonotype was seen repeatedly, ten times or more. The chain recombines TRBV7-6 with TRBJ2-7; TRBD2 matches at 14 bases. In germline, CDR1 is SGHVS, CDR2 FNYEAQ. Losses at the gene ends were 3 bases for V and 3 bases for J; bases not matched to a gene: 4. The length of the CDR3 is 16 residues. The DNA for the CDR3 is TGTGCCAGCAGCTTGGGGACTAGCGGGAGCGGCTACGAGCAGTACTTC. Translation: CASSLGTSGSGYEQYF. The variable domain in full, with the rest retrieved from reference TRBV7-6 and TRBJ2-7, is GAGVSQSPRYKVTKRGQDVALRCDPISGHVSLYWYRQALGQGPEFLTYFNYEAQQDKSGLPNDRFSAERPEGSISTLTIQRTEQRDSAMYRCASSLGTSGSGYEQYFGPGTRLTVT.

This clonotype showed up many times. The rearrangement joins TRBV12-3 or TRBV12-4 to TRBJ2-1; D is tentatively TRBD1 or TRBD2 (5 bases each). CDR3 length equals 15 residues. The V and J ends lost 5 bases and 4 bases respectively, with 15 bases between them. CDR3 coding DNA: TGTGCCAGCAGTCCCTTTAAGGGGACGTACAATGAGCAGTTCTTC. Translating gives CASSPFKGTYNEQFF.

This clonotype occurred many times. The rearrangement links TRBV7-9 to TRBJ2-1; D gene ambiguous. Trimming removed 1 base from V and 1 base from J, with 17 bases in between. CDR1 and CDR2 (germline): SEHNR, FQNEAQ (reference sequence). The CDR3 length is 18 residues. The CDR3 here is CASSLVGEFGWSYNEQFF. The CDR3, as DNA: TGTGCCAGCAGCTTAGTTGGAGAGTTTGGATGGTCCTACAATGAGCAGTTCTTC. The full variable domain, in which reference TRBV7-9 and TRBJ2-1 provide the parts outside the CDR3, is DTGVSQNPRHKITKRGQNVTFRCDPISEHNRLYWYRQTLGQGPEFLTYFQNEAQLEKSRLLSDRFSAERPKGSFSTLEIQRTEQGDSAMYLCASSLVGEFGWSYNEQFFGPGTRLTVL.

This clonotype occurred many times. The chain uses TRBV3-1 and TRBJ2-1; possible D gene TRBD1, 5 bases. The CDR3 sequence is 13 residues long. The V gene's germline CDR1 is LGHDT and CDR2 YNNKEL (reference sequence). V was clipped by 2 bases and J by 9 bases, with 11 bases between them. This CDR3 reads CASSQTERGEQFF. The DNA of the CDR3 is TGTGCCAGCAGCCAAACCGAAAGGGGTGAGCAGTTCTTC.

The genes are TRBV5-1 and TRBJ1-5, with TRBD1 as a possible D gene (5 bases). V gave up 1 base and J gave up 3 bases, with 11 bases separating them. Germline assignment: CDR1 SGHRS and CDR2 YFSETQ. The CDR3 is made up of 15 amino acids. The CDR3 DNA follows: TGCGCCAGCAGCTTGACAGGATGGGCCAATCAGCCCCAGCATTTT. Its protein product is CASSLTGWANQPQHF.

This clonotype was observed at least ten times. The V call is TRBV11-3, the J call TRBJ1-2; 8 positions agree with TRBD1. Trimming took 4 bases from V and 8 from J; bases not matched to a gene: 6. The CDR3 covers 13 residues. The V gene's germline CDR1 is SGHNT and CDR2 YENEEA. The CDR3 nucleotides read TGTGCCAGCAGCTCAGGGGGCGAACGGGGCTACACCTTC. This translates into CASSSGGERGYTF.

This clonotype was seen only a few times. The chain carries TRBV7-9 and TRBJ1-1; D unclear. This CDR3 contains 16 residues. V lost 1 base and J 5 bases, leaving 17 bases between the germline ends. Germline V gene lookup returns CDR1 SEHNR and CDR2 FQNEAQ (reference sequence). CDR3 coding DNA: TGTGCCAGCAGCTTAGACAGTCGCCTACAGAGGACTGAAGCTTTCTTT. Its translation is CASSLDSRLQRTEAFF.

The genes are TRBV20-1 and TRBJ2-7; a possible D gene is TRBD2 (5 bases). This CDR3 contains 14 residues. From germline, CDR1 is DFQATT and CDR2 SNEGSKA (reference sequence). Trimming removed 6 bases at V and 11 bases at J, with 26 bases between. The CDR3 DNA follows: TGCAGTGCCACCGATGAGCGGAAACAAACAGTGAAGTACTTC. Amino acids: CSATDERKQTVKYF.

This clonotype was detected a few times. The chain recombines TRBV18 with TRBJ2-6, with D hard to call. The ends were cut back, 3 bases at V and 1 base at J, with 10 bases in the middle. Germline assignment: CDR1 KGHSH and CDR2 LQKENI. CDR3 length equals 16 residues. The CDR3 loop is CASSPSWVSGANVLTF. In DNA, the CDR3 is TGTGCCAGCTCACCCAGTTGGGTTTCTGGGGCCAACGTCCTGACTTTC.

The chain combines TRBV4-3 with TRBJ1-1; possible D gene TRBD1, 5 bases. V dropped 3 bases and J dropped 5 bases, with 10 bases sitting between them. CDR3 length: 13 amino acids. The germline V gene has CDR1 LGHNA and CDR2 YSLEER. The CDR3 protein is CASSQGEGTEAFF. The CDR3 DNA follows: TGCGCCAGCAGCCAGGGGGAAGGGACTGAAGCTTTCTTT.

In this sample, this clonotype turned up a few times. The chain employs TRBV10-3 and TRBJ1-2; D gene ambiguous. This CDR3 region has 14 residues. Germline V gives CDR1 ENHRY, CDR2 SYGVKD. Trimming left V 0 bases short and J 6 bases short, with 11 bases between. Here the CDR3 DNA reads TGTGCCATCAGTGAGTCAGCCGTGCTTGATGGCTACACCTTC. It translates to CAISESAVLDGYTF.

This clonotype was observed at least ten times. The rearrangement uses TRBV3-1 and TRBJ1-5; D is uncertain. CDR1 LGHDT and CDR2 YNNKEL come from the germline V gene (reference sequence). The CDR3 totals 12 residues. The ends were cut back, 1 base at V and 6 bases at J, with 4 bases in the middle. CDR3 amino acids: CASSQGGQPQHF. The CDR3 DNA sequence: TGTGCCAGCAGCCAAGGGGGTCAGCCCCAGCATTTT.

This clonotype has at least ten counts. V and J are TRBV19 and TRBJ2-2; TRBD2 aligns across 13 bases. V shed 7 bases, J shed 3 bases, and the junction held 8 bases outside the gene matches. The CDR3 is 17 residues long. Germline loops: CDR1 LNHDA, CDR2 SQIVND (reference sequence). In DNA, the CDR3 is TGTGCCAGTACCCCTGGACTAGCGGGAGTTGACACCGGGGAGCTGTTTTTT. It is translated as CASTPGLAGVDTGELFF.

This clonotype has ten or more counts. V usage is TRBV27 and J usage is TRBJ2-7; D possibly corresponds to TRBD1 (6 bases). V was clipped by 6 bases and J by 3 bases, with 18 bases between them. Germline V CDR1 and CDR2: MNHEY, SMNVEV (reference sequence). The CDR3 spans 15 residues. CDR3 region: CASSESGTLIYEQYF. The DNA for the CDR3 is TGTGCCAGCAGCGAATCCGGGACACTGATCTACGAGCAGTACTTC.

This clonotype was detected ten times or more. The V call is TRBV28, the J call TRBJ1-3; TRBD1 is a possible D gene (5 bases). The CDR3 sequence is 16 residues long. The V end was cut by 5 bases, the J end by 0 bases, with 14 bases between. Per germline, CDR1 MDHEN and CDR2 SYDVKM. The CDR3 sequence: CASSGAGVSSGNTIYF. CDR3 bases: TGTGCCAGCAGTGGGGCTGGCGTAAGCTCTGGAAACACCATATATTTT.

This clonotype was found a few times. The V gene is TRBV5-4, the J gene TRBJ1-1, with D unresolved. The V and J ends lost 4 bases and 3 bases respectively, with 19 bases between them. This CDR3 spans 16 amino acids. Looked up from germline, CDR1 is SGHNT and CDR2 is YYREEE (reference sequence). DNA of the CDR3: TGTGCCAGCAGCCCAGGCGAACGCGAAGGAGACACTGAAGCTTTCTTT. It specifies CASSPGEREGDTEAFF.

This clonotype was counted ten times or more. CDR3 in DNA: TGTGCCACCAGCAGAGGGGACACCGGGCCTGAAGCTTTCTTT. Encoded protein: CATSRGDTGPEAFF. The chain employs TRBV15 and TRBJ1-1, with TRBD1 as a possible D gene (6 bases). Germline assignment: CDR1 LNHNV and CDR2 YYDKDF (reference sequence). CDR3 length equals 14 residues. V lost 1 base and J 6 bases, leaving 12 bases between the germline ends.

This clonotype showed up many times. J is TRBJ2-1 and V is TRBV30; the D gene could be TRBD1 or TRBD2 (6 bases each). The germline gives CDR1 GTSNPN, CDR2 SVGIG (reference sequence). This CDR3 spans 15 amino acids. Trimming took off 5 bases at V and 4 bases at J, with 18 bases between the two ends. DNA of the CDR3: TGTGCCTGGGGAGGGACACCTACGACATACAATGAGCAGTTCTTC. It is translated as CAWGGTPTTYNEQFF.

This clonotype was recorded many times. V gene TRBV18 combines with J gene TRBJ1-2, with a tentative D call TRBD1 (5 bases). CDR1 KGHSH and CDR2 LQKENI come from the germline V gene. The CDR3 is 15 amino acids. V gave up 3 bases and J gave up 2 bases, with 13 bases separating them. The CDR3 reads CASSPGRGENYGYTF. The CDR3 region has the DNA TGTGCCAGCTCACCGGGAAGGGGAGAGAACTATGGCTACACCTTC.

The rearrangement uses TRBV9 and TRBJ2-5; TRBD1 is a possible D gene (5 bases). This CDR3 region has 15 residues. Trimming pared 4 bases from V and 1 base from J, leaving 14 bases between. The germline gives CDR1 SGDLS, CDR2 YYNGEE. In DNA, the CDR3 is TGTGCCAGCAGCTTGCAGGGTATGTCCCAAGAGACCCAGTACTTC. This codes for CASSLQGMSQETQYF.

This clonotype was found a few times. The chain is built from TRBV10-3 and TRBJ1-1; tentatively, D is TRBD1 (5 bases). CDR1 and CDR2 from the germline V gene are ENHRY and SYGVKD. Trimming shortened V by 4 bases and J by 3 bases, and 9 bases separated the two germline ends. This CDR3 contains 13 residues. The CDR3 reads CAISGGGYTEAFF. CDR3 nucleotides: TGTGCCATCAGTGGCGGGGGTTACACTGAAGCTTTCTTT.

This clonotype was observed at least ten times. V usage is TRBV7-8 and J usage is TRBJ2-3; D possibly corresponds to TRBD1 (6 bases). The CDR3 totals 12 residues. The V gene lost 2 bases and the J gene lost 7 bases, with 7 bases spanning the gap. CDR1 SGHVS and CDR2 FQNEAQ come from the germline V gene. CDR3 amino acids: CASSLTGYTQYF. In nucleotides, the CDR3 is TGTGCCAGCAGCTTAACAGGGTATACGCAGTATTTT. Drawing the rest from reference TRBV7-8 and TRBJ2-3, the complete variable domain is GAGVSQSPRYKVAKRGQDVALRCDPISGHVSLFWYQQALGQGPEFLTYFQNEAQLDKSGLPSDRFFAERPEGSVSTLKIQRTQQEDSAVYLCASSLTGYTQYFGPGTRLTVL.

This clonotype was detected many times. The chain uses TRBV6-1 and TRBJ1-5; no reliable D call. V was trimmed by 5 bases and J by 1 base, leaving 15 bases between them. From germline, CDR1 is MNHNS and CDR2 SASEGT. This CDR3 is built from 16 residues. In DNA, the CDR3 is TGTGCCAGCAGTAATACGGTGATGTTAAGCAATCAGCCCCAGCATTTT. Its translation: CASSNTVMLSNQPQHF.

This clonotype was counted between two and nine times. A much larger clone lies one base from this, so it may be a read error. V usage is TRBV12-3 or TRBV12-4 and J usage is TRBJ1-4; D is unresolved. V was clipped by 8 bases and J by 2 bases, with 12 bases between them. The CDR3 loop spans 14 amino acids. The CDR3 nucleotides read TGTGCCAGCGGGAAAGAGGTGACTAATGAAAAACTGTTTTTT. Protein: CASGKEVTNEKLFF.